A single T cell receptor (beta chain) is shown here with its context. Antigen unknown. These data belong to a study of shared clonotypes between healthy human individuals. This table comes from immunoSEQ multiplex PCR, and its TCRdb copy is limited to in-frame clones, with some not included. There are about 680,000 clones in the sample; approximately 73% occur only once, and around 1.8% lies in the top ten. Study-wide results and limits: Owing to a small donor count, the genetic and exposure-history diversity represented was limited.

The CDR3 is made up of 14 amino acids. The V and J ends lost 2 bases and 9 bases respectively, with 14 bases between them. Per the germline V gene, CDR1 is LGHNA and CDR2 is YNFKEQ. This chain uses TRBV4-2 with TRBJ2-1; D may correspond to TRBD1 or TRBD2 (6 bases each). The TCR sequence derives from a woman aged 25 to 39 in good health. Sequenced: memory CD4+ T cells sorted from blood. The subset denotes: CD45RA-negative fraction. CDR3 DNA sequence: TGTGCCAGCAGCCAAAGGAAGGGGGGCGGTGAGCAGTTCTTC. Its protein is CASSQRKGGGEQFF.